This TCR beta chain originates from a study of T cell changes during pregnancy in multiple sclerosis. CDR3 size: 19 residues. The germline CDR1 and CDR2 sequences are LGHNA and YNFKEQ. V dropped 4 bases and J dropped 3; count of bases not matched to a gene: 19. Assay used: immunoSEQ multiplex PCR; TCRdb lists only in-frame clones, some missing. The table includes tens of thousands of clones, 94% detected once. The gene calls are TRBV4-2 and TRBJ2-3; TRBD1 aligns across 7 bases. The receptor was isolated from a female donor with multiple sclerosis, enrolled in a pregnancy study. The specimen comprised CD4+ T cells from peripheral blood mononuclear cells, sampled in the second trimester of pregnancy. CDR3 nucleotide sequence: TGTGCCAGCAGCCTCAGACAGGGTTCTGGCGAGGATCAGACAGATACGCAGTATTTT. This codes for CASSLRQGSGEDQTDTQYF.